This TCR beta chain was identified during a study of beta chain features in type 1 diabetes. Stem cell-like memory, regulatory, central memory and naive CD4+ cells were sorted via CD45RO/CCR7/CD25/CD127/CD95/CD27. Purity of each sorted population was above 95%. Regarding the study as a whole: Within patients, naive, central memory and Treg TCRB repertoires seemed more similar than within healthy donors. The cDNA sequencing approach could over-represent high-TCR-expressing cells.

Remarks on this clone: The antigen is unknown.

The study reverse transcribed the entire isolated RNA, so it sequenced expressed TCRB transcripts. Method: immunoSEQ multiplex PCR; TCRdb's copy keeps in-frame clones and lacks some. The sample has under 400,000 clones, about 20% seen once. Between the trimmed V and J ends, which lost 3 bases and 9 bases, there was a span of 22 bases. There are 16 residues in the CDR3. CDR1 is SGDLS, CDR2 YYNGEE, per germline. The sample consisted of naive CD4+ T cells from blood. This sequence originates from a woman between 18 and 29 years old in good health. This chain links TRBV9 with TRBJ2-1; D is possibly TRBD1 (6 bases). The CDR3 loop reads CASSGGMGQGLSEQFF. CDR3 nucleotide sequence: TGTGCCAGCAGCGGGGGAATGGGGCAGGGGCTTAGTGAGCAGTTCTTC.